This T cell receptor beta chain stems from a study of blood T cells in healthy people across ages. General observations from the study: Per million T cells, TCR beta diversity dropped roughly linearly as age increased.

At least 5.5 micrograms of total RNA were extracted per sample. A second PCR of roughly 6 to 12 cycles used a sample-barcoded 5' primer and a J-beta primer mix. TCRdb independently ran MiXCR on the 5' RACE reads; one entry per CDR3 protein. The sample consists of more than 500,000 distinct CDR3 sequences, approximately 25% of them appearing once. As concerns this clonotype: The target antigen is unknown.

In germline, CDR1 is MNHEY, CDR2 SVGEGT. This CDR3 is built from 16 residues. V was shortened by 2 bases and J by 8 bases, with 19 bases between the two germline ends. This clonotype was obtained from a woman between 65 and 79 years old in good health. The sequencing sample was made of blood. V gene TRBV6-2 or TRBV6-3 combines with J gene TRBJ2-4; D not resolved. In DNA, the CDR3 is TGTGCCAGCAGTTACGGACGGTTGGGTAGCCGGGACATTCAGTACTTC. It yields the protein CASSYGRLGSRDIQYF.